Below, 29 T cell receptor beta chains from the same sample are listed, as sequenced in a study of control samples from healthy donors and cancer patients. Method: immunoSEQ multiplex PCR; TCRdb's copy keeps in-frame clones and lacks some. The top ten clones hold around 14% of a sample with 100,000 or so clones, about four fifths of them seen once. Sequenced input: blood. These receptors were collected from a woman between 45 and 65 years old in good health.

The rearrangement links TRBV19 to TRBJ1-3, with 7 bases matching TRBD1. Per germline, CDR1 LNHDA and CDR2 SQIVND (reference sequence). This CDR3 has 16 residues. Trimming took 1 base from V and 2 from J; bases not matched to a gene: 5. CDR3 residues: CASSIGHDRAGNTIYF. The CDR3, as DNA: TGTGCCAGTAGTATAGGACATGACAGGGCTGGAAACACCATATATTTT.

V and J are TRBV5-8 and TRBJ2-5; 7 bases map to TRBD2. This CDR3 comprises 14 residues. After removal of 3 bases from V and 1 base from J, the junction contained 3 bases not matched to a gene. The V gene's germline CDR1 is SGHTS and CDR2 YDEGEE. For the CDR3, the DNA is TGTGCCAGCAGCTGGCGGGGGATCCAAGAGACCCAGTACTTC. It codes for CASSWRGIQETQYF.

This sequence joins TRBV19 and TRBJ1-1; possibly TRBD1 for D (5 bases). The V gene's germline CDR1 is LNHDA and CDR2 SQIVND (reference sequence). Trimming took off 3 bases at V and 4 bases at J, with 9 bases between the two ends. CDR3 size: 13 residues. The CDR3 protein is CASSMQGGTEAFF. The CDR3 region has the DNA TGTGCCAGTAGTATGCAGGGTGGCACTGAAGCTTTCTTT.

This chain uses TRBV27 with TRBJ2-1; either TRBD1 or TRBD2 may supply D (5 bases each). The V end lost 7 bases, the J end lost 7 bases, and 23 bases lay between the germline ends. Germline V gene lookup returns CDR1 MNHEY and CDR2 SMNVEV (reference sequence). CDR3 length: 16 amino acids. The CDR3 protein is CASTPSRGEYMNEQFF. CDR3 DNA: TGTGCCAGCACCCCCTCGAGGGGAGAGTACATGAATGAGCAGTTCTTC.

The chain employs TRBV9 and TRBJ2-7, with 8 bases matching TRBD2. The V gene end was trimmed by 0 bases and the J gene end by 1 base; junction bases not matched to a gene: 3. This CDR3 spans 15 amino acids. Germline values: CDR1 SGDLS, CDR2 YYNGEE. The CDR3 region is CASSVGSGSSYEQYF. The CDR3 region has the DNA TGTGCCAGCAGCGTAGGCAGCGGGAGTTCCTACGAGCAGTACTTC.

The chain combines TRBV6-6 with TRBJ1-5, with a possible D match to TRBD1 (6 bases). V lost 6 bases and J lost 1, with 13 bases in between. There are 15 residues in the CDR3. The V gene's germline CDR1 is MNHNY and CDR2 SVGAGI (reference sequence). The CDR3 DNA reads as TGTGCCAGCAGCCCCACAGGGAGCAGCAATCAGCCCCAGCATTTT. This codes for CASSPTGSSNQPQHF.

CDR3 sequence reads: CASSLLPGPPNSPLHF. The CDR3 DNA is TGTGCCAGCAGCTTACTTCCGGGACCGCCTAATTCACCCCTCCACTTT. This sequence joins TRBV7-2 and TRBJ1-6, with D perhaps TRBD1 (5 bases). Germline loops: CDR1 SGHTA, CDR2 FQGNSA. The CDR3 spans 16 residues. The ends were cut back, 2 bases at V and 6 bases at J, with 14 bases in the middle.

The J gene is TRBJ2-1, the V gene TRBV9; 8 nucleotides match TRBD1. The trim removed 2 bases at V and 5 bases at J, leaving 6 bases unmatched. This CDR3 has 15 amino acids. From germline, CDR1 is SGDLS and CDR2 YYNGEE. CDR3: CASSVWGTGHNEQFF. CDR3 in DNA: TGTGCCAGCAGCGTGTGGGGGACAGGTCACAATGAGCAGTTCTTC. Complete variable domain (other parts from reference TRBV9 and TRBJ2-1): DSGVTQTPKHLITATGQRVTLRCSPRSGDLSVYWYQQSLDQGLQFLIQYYNGEERAKGNILERFSAQQFPDLHSELNLSSLELGDSALYFCASSVWGTGHNEQFFGPGTRLTVL.

The chain employs TRBV9 and TRBJ2-3, with D perhaps TRBD1 (5 bases). V lost 0 bases and J lost 4, with 18 bases in between. The germline CDR1 and CDR2 sequences are SGDLS and YYNGEE. The CDR3 is 17 residues long. CDR3 DNA: TGTGCCAGCAGCGTAGTAGGTGGTGGGGCATTCGCAGATACGCAGTATTTT. Its protein is CASSVVGGGAFADTQYF.

The V call is TRBV10-3, the J call TRBJ2-7, with 7 bases lining up with TRBD1. The V gene's germline CDR1 is ENHRY and CDR2 SYGVKD. The CDR3 consists of 15 residues. V dropped 0 bases and J dropped 4; count of bases not matched to a gene: 6. This chain's CDR3 is CAISESMGRGYEQYF. For the CDR3, the DNA is TGTGCCATCAGTGAGTCGATGGGCAGGGGGTACGAGCAGTACTTC.

The chain has TRBV5-6 and TRBJ2-7, with TRBD1 matching over 9 bases. Trimming cost V 4 bases and J 1 base; bases outside gene matches: 6. CDR3 length: 15 residues. Germline V gene data show CDR1 as SGHDT and CDR2 as YYEEEE. The CDR3 sequence: CASSGTGINSYEQYF. CDR3 coding DNA: TGTGCCAGCAGCGGGACAGGGATCAATTCCTACGAGCAGTACTTC.

The chain links TRBV7-9 to TRBJ1-6; D is unresolved. The CDR3 covers 16 residues. V shed 5 bases and J shed 0 bases, with 11 bases lying between them. The V gene's germline CDR1 is SEHNR and CDR2 FQNEAQ (reference sequence). The CDR3 sequence is CASSPVGSSYNSPLHF. The CDR3, as DNA: TGTGCCAGCAGCCCGGTGGGGAGCTCCTATAATTCACCCCTCCACTTT.

This clone has more than one count but fewer than ten. The chain has TRBV7-2 and TRBJ2-7; D is possibly TRBD2 (6 bases). The germline V and J ends were trimmed by 6 bases and 1 base, with 16 bases remaining between them. Germline V gene lookup returns CDR1 SGHTA and CDR2 FQGNSA. This CDR3 is 15 amino acids long. This chain's CDR3 is CASRKAAGPSYEQYF. DNA of the CDR3: TGTGCCAGCAGAAAGGCGGCGGGGCCTTCCTACGAGCAGTACTTC.

The DNA for the CDR3 is TGTGCCAGCAGCTTAGTGAGCGGGATGGGATCCAATGAGCAGTTCTTC. Its translation: CASSLVSGMGSNEQFF. The chain employs TRBV7-6 and TRBJ2-1; TRBD2 aligns across 7 bases. CDR3 length equals 16 residues. V was clipped by 1 base and J by 6 bases; unmatched bases: 9. The V gene's germline CDR1 is SGHVS and CDR2 FNYEAQ.

This rearrangement joins TRBV6-5 to TRBJ1-5, with 9 bases identical to TRBD1. The CDR3 sequence is 15 residues long. Germline assignment: CDR1 MNHEY and CDR2 SVGAGI. The ends lost 7 bases at V and 7 bases at J; junction bases unmatched: 11. This chain's CDR3 is CASNPGGGQGQPQHF. CDR3 in DNA: TGTGCCAGCAACCCCGGGGGGGGACAGGGACAGCCCCAGCATTTT.

This chain uses TRBV15 with TRBJ1-5; D remains unclear. The V end lost 0 bases, the J end lost 2 bases, and 5 bases lay between the germline ends. Germline V lookup: CDR1 LNHNV, CDR2 YYDKDF (reference sequence). The CDR3 is made up of 14 amino acids. CDR3 sequence (DNA): TGTGCCACCAGCAGAGACCCAGGCAATCAGCCCCAGCATTTT. It is translated as CATSRDPGNQPQHF.

The genes are TRBV3-1 (or the pseudogene TRBV3-2) and TRBJ2-7; D unresolved. From germline, CDR1 is LGHDT and CDR2 YNNKEL (reference sequence). Between the trimmed V and J ends, which lost 4 bases and 4 bases, there was a span of 8 bases. CDR3 length: 12 residues. The CDR3 DNA reads as TGTGCCAGCAGCCGAACAGAGTACGAGCAGTACTTC. As protein: CASSRTEYEQYF.

The chain couples TRBV5-1 to TRBJ1-1; D is unresolved. Between the trimmed V and J ends, which lost 4 bases and 4 bases, there was a span of 14 bases. Germline values: CDR1 SGHRS, CDR2 YFSETQ. CDR3 size: 14 residues. The CDR3 protein is CASSPRGGFTEAFF. CDR3 nucleotides: TGCGCCAGCAGCCCGCGCGGTGGGTTCACTGAAGCTTTCTTT.

This chain uses TRBV24-1 with TRBJ2-1, with TRBD2 identical over 7 bases. The CDR3 loop spans 13 amino acids. Trimming removed 5 bases from V and 5 bases from J; junction bases left unmatched: 2. CDR1 is KGHDR, CDR2 SFDVKD, per germline. The CDR3 region has the DNA TGTGCCACCAGTGTAGCGGGCCACAATGAGCAGTTCTTC. It specifies CATSVAGHNEQFF.

The chain is built from TRBV24-1 and TRBJ2-2; D is unclear. V lost 7 bases and J 4 bases, leaving 3 bases between the germline ends. The CDR3 has 11 amino acids. Germline assignment: CDR1 KGHDR and CDR2 SFDVKD. CDR3 protein: CATRGTGELFF. CDR3 nucleotide sequence: TGTGCCACCAGGGGCACCGGGGAGCTGTTTTTT.

This clone was seen more than once but under ten times. The chain has TRBV27 and TRBJ1-2, with TRBD1 matching 8 bases. J gave up 0 bases and V 6 bases, and 3 bases lay outside the gene matches. CDR1 MNHEY and CDR2 SMNVEV come from the germline V gene (reference sequence). CDR3 length equals 14 residues. The CDR3 region has the DNA TGTGCCAGCAGGAAACAGGGGGCTAACTATGGCTACACCTTC. Translating it yields CASRKQGANYGYTF.

The chain uses TRBV14 and TRBJ1-5; the D is unclear. V was cut by 2 bases and J by 4 bases, with 6 bases left in between. Germline loops: CDR1 SGHDN, CDR2 FVKESK. The CDR3 is made up of 13 amino acids. Written as DNA, the CDR3 is TGTGCCAGCAGCCAATCTGGGAATCAGCCCCAGCATTTT. It yields the protein CASSQSGNQPQHF.

The V call is TRBV7-8, the J call TRBJ1-5; 7 nucleotides match TRBD1. The CDR3 runs to 15 residues. Germline V CDR1 and CDR2: SGHVS, FQNEAQ. J was trimmed by 4 bases and V by 5 bases; bases with no gene match: 8. The chain's CDR3 is CASSQLGTANQPQHF. CDR3 nucleotides: TGTGCCAGCAGCCAACTTGGGACAGCAAATCAGCCCCAGCATTTT. Filled out from reference TRBV7-8 and TRBJ1-5, the complete variable domain reads GAGVSQSPRYKVAKRGQDVALRCDPISGHVSLFWYQQALGQGPEFLTYFQNEAQLDKSGLPSDRFFAERPEGSVSTLKIQRTQQEDSAVYLCASSQLGTANQPQHFGDGTRLSIL.

The gene calls are TRBV18 and TRBJ1-2; tentative D call: TRBD1 (5 bases). CDR1 is KGHSH, CDR2 LQKENI, per germline. The CDR3 extends over 16 amino acids. Between the trimmed V and J ends, which lost 0 bases and 7 bases, there was a span of 18 bases. The CDR3 protein is CASSPPQDPRAGGYTF. CDR3 nucleotides: TGTGCCAGCTCACCACCGCAAGATCCCAGGGCTGGTGGCTACACCTTC.

The CDR3 region is CASSIHRGLGETQYF. CDR3 in DNA: TGTGCCAGTAGTATTCACAGGGGGTTGGGTGAGACCCAGTACTTC. V usage is TRBV19 and J usage is TRBJ2-5; 8 bases map to TRBD1. This CDR3 has 15 amino acids. V dropped 3 bases and J dropped 5; count of bases not matched to a gene: 8. Germline V gene sequence: CDR1 LNHDA, CDR2 SQIVND (reference sequence).

J is TRBJ1-4 and V is TRBV2, with a possible D match to TRBD1 (6 bases). There are 13 residues in the CDR3. CDR1 and CDR2 from the germline V gene are SNHLY and FYNNEI. V shed 3 bases and J shed 8 bases, with 10 bases lying between them. The CDR3 DNA is TGTGCCAGCAGTGATTACAGGGACGAAAAACTGTTTTTT. Its protein is CASSDYRDEKLFF.

About this clone itself: Other DNA sequences from this sample encode an identical CDR3 as well. This sequence joins TRBV18 and TRBJ2-2, with D uncertain. Germline lookup yields CDR1 KGHSH and CDR2 LQKENI. CDR3 length: 15 residues. Deletions cut 1 base from V and 1 base from J, with 7 bases between. CDR3: CASSPLAGNTGELFF. The CDR3 DNA is TGTGCCAGCTCACCACTTGCAGGGAACACCGGGGAGCTGTTTTTT.

The V gene is TRBV19, the J gene TRBJ1-1, with D perhaps matching TRBD1 (5 bases). Trimming cost V 8 bases and J 6 bases, with 10 bases left between them. CDR1 and CDR2 from the germline V gene are LNHDA and SQIVND (reference sequence). This CDR3 has 11 amino acids. This CDR3 is CASGGNSEAFF. The CDR3 DNA is TGTGCCAGTGGGGGAAACTCTGAAGCTTTCTTT.

The chain employs TRBV19 and TRBJ2-1; a weak D match, TRBD2 (6 bases). V shed 9 bases and J shed 7 bases, with 16 bases lying between them. The CDR3 length is 13 residues. Germline values: CDR1 LNHDA, CDR2 SQIVND (reference sequence). CDR3 sequence (DNA): TGTGCCAGCGCTCTAGCGCTCAATAATGAGCAGTTCTTC. Its protein is CASALALNNEQFF.